This TCR delta chain was obtained from a study of γδ T cells in repeated Plasmodium falciparum infection. Study as a whole: Donors had four controlled P. falciparum NF54 infections over 644 days.

Sequencing covered both gamma and delta TCR chains per sample. With CATT, TCRdb re-called clones from the multiplex PCR reads. This repertoire shows around 86,000 delta-chain clones, over 1.1% found once; its top ten account for under 9.5%. The table lists this clone with many counts. What it binds is not known. A far more abundant clone sits one base away, making this likely a read error. The same CDR3 also results from other DNA sequences found in this sample. Study observations and caveats: The Malian cohort came from a small rural village of predominantly one ethnic group.

The sample was gamma-delta T cells from blood. This TCR was recovered from a pool of human donors (malaria-infected and uninfected, not separated).

In DNA, the CDR3 is TGTGCCTGTGACACTGTCATCCTCACTACCTCGCGTACTGGGGACCCTAGTAGGGGTAAACTCATCTTT. Its protein product is CACDTVILTTSRTGDPSRGKLIF. The chain employs TRDV2 and TRDJ1; 7 bases are a match to TRDD3. TCRdb gives no J gene; it was assigned here by matching the DNA to germline. CDR3 size: 23 residues. Losses at the gene ends were 1 base for V and 7 bases for J; bases not matched to a gene: 35. The germline V gene has CDR1 GEAIGNYY and CDR2 EKD.